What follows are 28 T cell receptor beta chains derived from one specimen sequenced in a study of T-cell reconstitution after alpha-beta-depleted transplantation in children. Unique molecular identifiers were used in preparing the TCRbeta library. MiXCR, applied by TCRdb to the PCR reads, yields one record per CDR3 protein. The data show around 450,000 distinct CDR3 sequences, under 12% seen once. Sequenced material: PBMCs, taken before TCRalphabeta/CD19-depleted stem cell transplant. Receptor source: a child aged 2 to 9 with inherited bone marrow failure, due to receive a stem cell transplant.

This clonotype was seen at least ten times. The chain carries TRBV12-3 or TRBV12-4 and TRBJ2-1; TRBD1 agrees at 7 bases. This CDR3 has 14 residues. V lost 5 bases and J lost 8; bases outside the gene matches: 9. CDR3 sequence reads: CASSTGTAGDEQFF. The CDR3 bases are TGTGCCAGCAGTACCGGGACAGCTGGCGATGAGCAGTTCTTC.

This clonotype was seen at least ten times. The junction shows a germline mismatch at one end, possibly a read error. The CDR3 sequence is CASSVVGNAGELFF. CDR3 DNA sequence: TGTGCCAGCAGCGTTGTAGGGAACGCCGGGGAGCTGTTTTTT. This chain uses TRBV9 with TRBJ2-2, with no clear D. Germline CDR1 SGDLS, CDR2 YYNGEE. CDR3 length equals 14 residues.

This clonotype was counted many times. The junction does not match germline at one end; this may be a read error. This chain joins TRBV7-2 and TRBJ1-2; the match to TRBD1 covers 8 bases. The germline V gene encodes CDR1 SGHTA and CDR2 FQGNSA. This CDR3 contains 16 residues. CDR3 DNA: TGTGCCAGCAGCCGCAGGGGGCGCGGGGCCCGTCCTTTTGGTCTCTTC. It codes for CASSRRGRGARPFGLF.

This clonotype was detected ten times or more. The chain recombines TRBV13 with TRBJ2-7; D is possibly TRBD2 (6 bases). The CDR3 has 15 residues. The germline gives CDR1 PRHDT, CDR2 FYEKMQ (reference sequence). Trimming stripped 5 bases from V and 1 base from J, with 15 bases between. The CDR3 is CASSRRGGFSYEQYF. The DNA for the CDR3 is TGTGCCAGCAGCCGGCGGGGCGGGTTTTCCTACGAGCAGTACTTC.

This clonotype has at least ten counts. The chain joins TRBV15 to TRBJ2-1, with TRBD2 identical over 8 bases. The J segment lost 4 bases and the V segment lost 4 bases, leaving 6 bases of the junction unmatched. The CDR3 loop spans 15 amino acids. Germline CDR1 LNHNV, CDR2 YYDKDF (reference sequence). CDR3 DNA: TGTGCCACCAGCAAAGCGGGAGAATGGTACAATGAGCAGTTCTTC. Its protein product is CATSKAGEWYNEQFF.

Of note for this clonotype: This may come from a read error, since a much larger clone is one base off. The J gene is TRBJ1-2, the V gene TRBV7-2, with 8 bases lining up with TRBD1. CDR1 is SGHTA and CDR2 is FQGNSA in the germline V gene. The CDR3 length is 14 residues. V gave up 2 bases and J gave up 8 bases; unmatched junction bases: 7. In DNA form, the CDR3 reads TGTGCCAGCAGCTTAACCCTGGACAGGGAAGGCTACACCTTC. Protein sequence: CASSLTLDREGYTF.

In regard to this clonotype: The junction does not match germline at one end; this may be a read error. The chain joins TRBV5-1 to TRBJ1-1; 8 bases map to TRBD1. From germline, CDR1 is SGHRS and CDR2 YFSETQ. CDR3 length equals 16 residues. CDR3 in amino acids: CASSPFPGAGGSEPFF. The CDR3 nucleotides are TGCGCCAGCAGCCCATTCCCGGGGGCAGGGGGCTCTGAACCTTTCTTT. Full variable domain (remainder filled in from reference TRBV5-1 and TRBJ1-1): KAGVTQTPRYLIKTRGQQVTLSCSPISGHRSVSWYQQTPGQGLQFLFEYFSETQRNKGNFPGRFSGRQFSNSRSEMNVSTLELGDSALYLCASSPFPGAGGSEPFFGQGTRLTVV.

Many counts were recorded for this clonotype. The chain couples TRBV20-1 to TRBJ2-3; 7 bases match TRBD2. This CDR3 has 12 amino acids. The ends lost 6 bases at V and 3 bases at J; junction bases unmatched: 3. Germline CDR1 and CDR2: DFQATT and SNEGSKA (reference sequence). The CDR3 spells CSATRETDTQYF. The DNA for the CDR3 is TGCAGTGCAACGCGGGAGACAGATACGCAGTATTTT.

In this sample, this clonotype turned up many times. The CDR3 loop reads CASSPGLAVVPADTQYF. The CDR3 region has the DNA TGTGCCAGCAGCCCGGGACTAGCAGTAGTACCAGCAGATACGCAGTATTTT. The V gene is TRBV12-3 or TRBV12-4, the J gene TRBJ2-3; 9 bases line up with TRBD2. The ends lost 6 bases at V and 4 bases at J; junction bases unmatched: 14. CDR3 length: 17 residues.

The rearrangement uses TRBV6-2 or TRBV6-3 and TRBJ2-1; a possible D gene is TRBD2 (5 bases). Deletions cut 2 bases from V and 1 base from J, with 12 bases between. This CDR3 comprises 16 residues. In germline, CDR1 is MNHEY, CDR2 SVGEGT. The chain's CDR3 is CASSYLGGDSYNEQFF. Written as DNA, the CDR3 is TGTGCCAGCAGTTACCTCGGAGGAGATTCCTACAATGAGCAGTTCTTC.

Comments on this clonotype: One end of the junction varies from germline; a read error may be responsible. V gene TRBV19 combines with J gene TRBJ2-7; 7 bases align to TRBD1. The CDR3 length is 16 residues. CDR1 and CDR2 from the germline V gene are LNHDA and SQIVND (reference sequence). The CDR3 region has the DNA TGTGCCAGTAGTATAATTCGACAGGGATATTTCGGCGAGCATTACTTC. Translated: CASSIIRQGYFGEHYF.

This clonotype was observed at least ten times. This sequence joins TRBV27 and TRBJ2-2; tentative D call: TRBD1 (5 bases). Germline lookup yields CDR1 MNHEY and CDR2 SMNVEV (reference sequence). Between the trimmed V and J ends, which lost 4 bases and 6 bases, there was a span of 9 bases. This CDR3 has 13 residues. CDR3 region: CASSWVGAGELFF. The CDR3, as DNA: TGTGCCAGCAGTTGGGTAGGGGCCGGGGAGCTGTTTTTT.

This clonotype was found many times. Here the CDR3 DNA reads TGCAGTGCTAGGCGTACCGGGACAGCCTACAATGAGCAGTTCTTC. Amino acid sequence: CSARRTGTAYNEQFF. The rearrangement uses TRBV20-1 and TRBJ2-1; 7 bases agree with TRBD1. The CDR3 is made up of 15 amino acids. Unmatched junction bases numbered 7, after V lost 3 bases and J lost 2 bases. Germline V CDR1 and CDR2: DFQATT, SNEGSKA (reference sequence).

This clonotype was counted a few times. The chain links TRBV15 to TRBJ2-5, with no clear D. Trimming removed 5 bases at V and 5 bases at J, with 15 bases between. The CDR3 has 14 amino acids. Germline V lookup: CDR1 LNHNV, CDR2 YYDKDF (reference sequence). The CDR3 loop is CATSGLDPMETQYF. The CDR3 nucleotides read TGTGCCACCAGCGGCCTGGACCCCATGGAGACCCAGTACTTC.

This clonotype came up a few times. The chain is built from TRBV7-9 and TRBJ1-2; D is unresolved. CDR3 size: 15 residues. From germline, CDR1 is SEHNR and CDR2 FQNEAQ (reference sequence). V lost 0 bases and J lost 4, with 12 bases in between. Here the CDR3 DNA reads TGTGCCAGCAGCTTAGCGCTCCCGGAAACCTATGGCTACACCTTC. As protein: CASSLALPETYGYTF.

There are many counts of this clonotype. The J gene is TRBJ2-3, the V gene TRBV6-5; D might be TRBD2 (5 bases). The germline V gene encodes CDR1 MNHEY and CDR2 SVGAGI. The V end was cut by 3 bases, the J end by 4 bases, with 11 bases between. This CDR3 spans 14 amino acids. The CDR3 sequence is CASSYGSLPDTQYF. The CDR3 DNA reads TGTGCCAGCAGTTATGGGAGCTTGCCAGATACGCAGTATTTT.

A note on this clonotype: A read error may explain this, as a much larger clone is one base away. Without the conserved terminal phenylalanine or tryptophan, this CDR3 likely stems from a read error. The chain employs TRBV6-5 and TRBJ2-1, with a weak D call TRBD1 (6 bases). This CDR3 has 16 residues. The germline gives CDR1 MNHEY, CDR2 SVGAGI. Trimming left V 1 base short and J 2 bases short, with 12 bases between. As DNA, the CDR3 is TGTGCCAGCAGTTACTTACAGGGTATTACCTACAATGAGCAGTTCTCC. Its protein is CASSYLQGITYNEQFS.

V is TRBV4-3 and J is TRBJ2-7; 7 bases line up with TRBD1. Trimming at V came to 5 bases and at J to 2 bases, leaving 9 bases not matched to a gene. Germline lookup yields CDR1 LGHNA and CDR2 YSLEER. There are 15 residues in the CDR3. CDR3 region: CASSLNRGPPYEQYF. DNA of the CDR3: TGCGCCAGCAGCTTGAACAGGGGACCTCCCTACGAGCAGTACTTC.

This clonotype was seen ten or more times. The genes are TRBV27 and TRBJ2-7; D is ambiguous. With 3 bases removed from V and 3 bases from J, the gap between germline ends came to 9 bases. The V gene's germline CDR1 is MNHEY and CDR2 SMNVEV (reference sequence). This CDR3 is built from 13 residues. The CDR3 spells CASSFGLDYEQYF. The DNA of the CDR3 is TGTGCCAGCAGTTTTGGGCTAGACTACGAGCAGTACTTC.

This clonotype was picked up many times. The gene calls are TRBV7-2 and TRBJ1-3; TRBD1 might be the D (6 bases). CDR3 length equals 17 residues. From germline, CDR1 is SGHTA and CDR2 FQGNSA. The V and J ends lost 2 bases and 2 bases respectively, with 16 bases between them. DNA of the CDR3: TGTGCCAGCAGCTTAAGTAATCCAGGGGCTGCTGGAAACACCATATATTTT. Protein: CASSLSNPGAAGNTIYF.

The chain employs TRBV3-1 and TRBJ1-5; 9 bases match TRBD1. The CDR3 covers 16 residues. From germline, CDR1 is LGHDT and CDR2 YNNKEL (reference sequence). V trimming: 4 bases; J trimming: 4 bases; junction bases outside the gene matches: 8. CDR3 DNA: TGTGCCAGCAGCCGCTACCCCGGGACAGGGAATCAGCCCCAGCATTTT. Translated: CASSRYPGTGNQPQHF. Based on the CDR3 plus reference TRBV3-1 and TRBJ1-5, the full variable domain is DTAVSQTPKYLVTQMGNDKSIKCEQNLGHDTMYWYKQDSKKFLKIMFSYNNKELIINETVPNRFSPKSPDKAHLNLHINSLELGDSAVYFCASSRYPGTGNQPQHFGDGTRLSIL.

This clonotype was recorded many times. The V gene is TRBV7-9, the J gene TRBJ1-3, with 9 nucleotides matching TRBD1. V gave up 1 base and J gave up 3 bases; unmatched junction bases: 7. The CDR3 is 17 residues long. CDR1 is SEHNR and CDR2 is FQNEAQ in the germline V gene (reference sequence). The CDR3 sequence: CASSLEGTGGFGNTIYF. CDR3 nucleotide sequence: TGTGCCAGCAGCTTAGAGGGAACAGGGGGCTTTGGAAACACCATATATTTT. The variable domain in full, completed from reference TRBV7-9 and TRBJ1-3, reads DTGVSQNPRHKITKRGQNVTFRCDPISEHNRLYWYRQTLGQGPEFLTYFQNEAQLEKSRLLSDRFSAERPKGSFSTLEIQRTEQGDSAMYLCASSLEGTGGFGNTIYFGEGSWLTVV.

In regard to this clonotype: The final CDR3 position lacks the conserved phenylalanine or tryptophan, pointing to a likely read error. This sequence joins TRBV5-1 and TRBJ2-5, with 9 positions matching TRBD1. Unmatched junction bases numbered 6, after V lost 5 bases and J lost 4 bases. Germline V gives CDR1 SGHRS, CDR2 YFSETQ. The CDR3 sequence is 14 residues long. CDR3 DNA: TGCGCCAGCAGGGATGGGACAGGGAGAGAGACCCAGTACCTC. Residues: CASRDGTGRETQYL.

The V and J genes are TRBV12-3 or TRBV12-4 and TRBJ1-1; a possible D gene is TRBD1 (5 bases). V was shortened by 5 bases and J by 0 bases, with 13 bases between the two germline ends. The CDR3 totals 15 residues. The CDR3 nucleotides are TGTGCCAGCAGTCCGTGGGACGGCATGAACACTGAAGCTTTCTTT. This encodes CASSPWDGMNTEAFF.

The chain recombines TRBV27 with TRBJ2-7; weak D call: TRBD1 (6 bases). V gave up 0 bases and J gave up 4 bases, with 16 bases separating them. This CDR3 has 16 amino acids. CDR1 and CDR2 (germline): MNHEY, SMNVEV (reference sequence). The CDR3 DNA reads TGTGCCAGCAGTTTATCGAAGGGGACAAGGGCTTACGAGCAGTACTTC. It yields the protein CASSLSKGTRAYEQYF.

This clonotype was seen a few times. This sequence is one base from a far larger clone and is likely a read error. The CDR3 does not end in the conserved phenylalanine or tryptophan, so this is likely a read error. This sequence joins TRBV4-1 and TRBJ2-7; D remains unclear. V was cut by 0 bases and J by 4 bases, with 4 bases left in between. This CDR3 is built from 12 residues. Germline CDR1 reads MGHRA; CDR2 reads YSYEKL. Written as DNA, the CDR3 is TGCGCCAGCAGCCAAGACGGGTACGAGCAGTACTCC. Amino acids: CASSQDGYEQYS.

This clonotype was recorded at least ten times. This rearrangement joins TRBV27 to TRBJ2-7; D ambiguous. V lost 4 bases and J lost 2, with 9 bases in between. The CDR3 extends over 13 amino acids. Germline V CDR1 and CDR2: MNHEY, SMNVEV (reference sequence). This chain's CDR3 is CASSSLHPYEQYF. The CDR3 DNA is TGTGCCAGCAGTTCCCTCCACCCCTACGAGCAGTACTTC.

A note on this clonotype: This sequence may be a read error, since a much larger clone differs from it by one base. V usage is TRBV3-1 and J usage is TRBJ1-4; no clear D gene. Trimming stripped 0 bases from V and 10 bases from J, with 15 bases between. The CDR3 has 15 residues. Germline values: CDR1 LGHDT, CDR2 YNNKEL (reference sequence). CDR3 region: CASSQDGHGEGKLFF. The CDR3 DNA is TGTGCCAGCAGCCAAGATGGGCACGGCGAGGGAAAACTGTTTTTT.